Each of the 16 T cell receptor beta chains below was sequenced from the same sample in a study of blood T cell repertoires in COVID-19. Libraries were prepared by immunoSEQ multiplex PCR; TCRdb keeps only in-frame clonotypes and omits some of them. In the table there are hundreds of thousands of clones, around 91% of which are singletons. The sample was peripheral blood. The source is a woman between 18 and 30 years old who had recovered from COVID-19.

V is TRBV12-1 and J is TRBJ2-5; the DNA was not used to check the table's D call, TRBD1. TRBV12-1 is noted as a pseudogene. The CDR3 has 16 residues. This CDR3 is CASSPTGRGFQETQYF. The CDR3 DNA sequence: TGTGCCAGCAGCCCCACGGGCAGGGGGTTTCAAGAGACCCAGTACTTC.

This clone appeared once. This rearrangement joins TRBV7-8 to TRBJ2-5; TRBD1 agrees at 8 bases. Trimming took 5 bases from V and 4 from J; bases not matched to a gene: 3. The germline V gene has CDR1 SGHVS and CDR2 FQNEAQ. The CDR3 spans 13 residues. The CDR3 DNA reads as TGTGCCAGCAGCCCACAGGGGGGAGAGACCCAGTACTTC. Translation: CASSPQGGETQYF.

V and J are TRBV5-5 and TRBJ2-3, with D perhaps TRBD2 (6 bases). The germline CDR1 and CDR2 sequences are SGHKS and YYEKEE (reference sequence). CDR3 length: 15 residues. The V end was cut by 4 bases, the J end by 0 bases, with 12 bases between. This CDR3 reads CASSRGSTSTDTQYF. The DNA of the CDR3 is TGTGCCAGCAGCCGGGGGTCAACTAGCACAGATACGCAGTATTTT.

The chain is built from TRBV30 and TRBJ2-7; D remains ambiguous. The CDR3 extends over 13 amino acids. Germline-derived CDR1 and CDR2 are GTSNPN and SVGIG (reference sequence). V was trimmed by 0 bases and J by 6 bases, leaving 12 bases between them. In nucleotides, the CDR3 is TGTGCCTGGAGTGTACTCAGGATGAGCGAGCAGTACGTC. The encoded protein is CAWSVLRMSEQYV.

V gene TRBV4-3 combines with J gene TRBJ1-4; possibly TRBD1 for D (5 bases). The CDR3 covers 16 residues. Trimming left V 0 bases short and J 4 bases short, with 12 bases between. Germline V gene lookup returns CDR1 LGHNA and CDR2 YSLEER. In DNA form, the CDR3 reads TGCGCCAGCAGCCAAGATGGGAGGGGCGTTAATGAAAAACTGTTTTTT. It is translated as CASSQDGRGVNEKLFF.

The chain has TRBV9 and TRBJ2-3; 12 nucleotides agree with TRBD2. Germline CDR1 and CDR2: SGDLS and YYNGEE. J was trimmed by 4 bases and V by 6 bases; bases with no gene match: 9. The CDR3 is 16 amino acids. The CDR3 DNA reads as TGTGCCAGCATGAGGGGACTAGCGGGTGAGGCAGATACGCAGTATTTT. Translating it yields CASMRGLAGEADTQYF.

Concerning this clone itself: At one of its ends the junction is not consistent with the germline gene, which may arise from a read error. The CDR3 region has the DNA TGTGCCAGTTTTAACGAAGGGCAACATATACACCGGGGAGCTGTTTTT. As protein: CASFNEGQHIHRGAVF. The V call is TRBV19, the J call TRBJ2-2; a possible D gene is TRBD2 (5 bases). Germline CDR1 LNHDA, CDR2 SQIVND (reference sequence). This CDR3 has 16 residues.

There are a few counts of this clone. This sequence joins TRBV2 and TRBJ2-1; TRBD2 agrees at 9 bases. The CDR3 covers 15 residues. After removal of 5 bases from V and 2 bases from J, the junction contained 4 bases not matched to a gene. CDR1 is SNHLY, CDR2 FYNNEI, per germline. The CDR3 DNA sequence: TGTGCCAGCAGTAGGCTAGCGGGGACCTACAATGAGCAGTTCTTC. Its translation is CASSRLAGTYNEQFF.

The chain is built from TRBV5-1 and TRBJ2-5; 8 bases line up with TRBD1. CDR1 is SGHRS and CDR2 is YFSETQ in the germline V gene. V gave up 4 bases and J gave up 7 bases; unmatched junction bases: 9. The CDR3 has 14 residues. CDR3 sequence: CASSAYDRGGTQYF. CDR3 in DNA: TGCGCCAGCAGCGCGTACGACAGGGGTGGGACCCAGTACTTC.

The V and J genes are TRBV7-2 and TRBJ2-3, with D uncertain. Per germline, CDR1 SGHTA and CDR2 FQGNSA. With 2 bases removed from V and 1 base from J, the gap between germline ends came to 10 bases. The CDR3 consists of 15 residues. CDR3 bases: TGTGCCAGCAGCTTACCCGGGTATGGCACAGATACGCAGTATTTT. Its translation: CASSLPGYGTDTQYF.

This clone was observed a handful of times. This chain uses TRBV2 with TRBJ2-6, with a weak D call TRBD1 (6 bases). CDR1 and CDR2 (germline): SNHLY, FYNNEI. The length of the CDR3 is 15 residues. V shed 6 bases and J shed 0 bases, with 9 bases lying between them. CDR3 loop: CASSGQSSGANVLTF. CDR3 DNA sequence: TGTGCCAGCAGCGGACAGAGCTCTGGGGCCAACGTCCTGACTTTC.

J is TRBJ1-2 and V is TRBV6-6; TRBD1 is a possible D gene (6 bases). The CDR3 is made up of 13 amino acids. CDR1 and CDR2 (germline): MNHNY, SVGAGI (reference sequence). V was shortened by 6 bases and J by 5 bases, with 13 bases between the two germline ends. The DNA of the CDR3 is TGTGCCAGCAGCCACGGACAGACTTATGGCTACACCTTC. As protein: CASSHGQTYGYTF.

The count of this clone is one. CDR3 nucleotides: TGTGCCAGCAGTGAACTCCAGGGGGCATTTAACTATGGCTACACCTTC. Translated: CASSELQGAFNYGYTF. This chain links TRBV6-1 with TRBJ1-2; 8 bases map to TRBD1. V shed 2 bases, J shed 1 base, and the junction held 6 bases outside the gene matches. This CDR3 region has 16 residues. Looked up from germline, CDR1 is MNHNS and CDR2 is SASEGT.

V and J are TRBV20-1 and TRBJ2-1, with TRBD1 matching 10 bases. This CDR3 contains 15 residues. J gave up 7 bases and V 3 bases, and 9 bases lay outside the gene matches. Germline CDR1 reads DFQATT; CDR2 reads SNEGSKA (reference sequence). CDR3 amino acids: CSASQGQGSRNEQFF. The CDR3 nucleotides are TGCAGTGCTAGTCAGGGACAGGGGAGTCGTAATGAGCAGTTCTTC.

DNA for the CDR3: TGCGCCAGCAGCAATACGCAAACTAGCGGTAACACCGGGGAGCTGTTTTTT. Residues: CASSNTQTSGNTGELFF. J is TRBJ2-2 and V is TRBV5-1; 8 bases match TRBD2. Germline V gives CDR1 SGHRS, CDR2 YFSETQ. V shed 4 bases, J shed 2 bases, and the junction held 10 bases outside the gene matches. The CDR3 runs to 17 residues.

The J gene is TRBJ1-2, the V gene TRBV3-1 (or the pseudogene TRBV3-2), with D unclear. The ends were cut back, 1 base at V and 8 bases at J, with 23 bases in the middle. The CDR3 spans 17 residues. In germline, CDR1 is LGHDT, CDR2 YNNKEL (reference sequence). In nucleotides, the CDR3 is TGTGCCAGCAGCCAAGGGGTTTCCCGCCCGCCGAGCGGCGGCTACACCTTC. Translation gives CASSQGVSRPPSGGYTF.